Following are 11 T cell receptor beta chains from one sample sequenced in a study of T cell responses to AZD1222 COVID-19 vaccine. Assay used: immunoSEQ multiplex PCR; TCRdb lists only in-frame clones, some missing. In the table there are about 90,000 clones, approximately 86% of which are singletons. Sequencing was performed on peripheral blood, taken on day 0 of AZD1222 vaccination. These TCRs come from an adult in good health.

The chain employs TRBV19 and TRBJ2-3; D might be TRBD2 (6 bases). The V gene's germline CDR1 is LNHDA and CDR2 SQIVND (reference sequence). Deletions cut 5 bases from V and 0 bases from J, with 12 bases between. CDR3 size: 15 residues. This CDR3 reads CASSLGGPSTDTQYF. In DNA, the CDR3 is TGTGCCAGTAGTTTGGGGGGTCCTAGCACAGATACGCAGTATTTT.

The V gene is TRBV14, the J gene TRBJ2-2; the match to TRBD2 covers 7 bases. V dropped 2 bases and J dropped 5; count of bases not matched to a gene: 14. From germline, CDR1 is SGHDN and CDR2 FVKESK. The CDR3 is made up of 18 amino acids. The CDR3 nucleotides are TGTGCCAGCAGCCAAACGGTCCGGTCGGCGGGAGAGACCGGGGAGCTGTTTTTT. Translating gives CASSQTVRSAGETGELFF.

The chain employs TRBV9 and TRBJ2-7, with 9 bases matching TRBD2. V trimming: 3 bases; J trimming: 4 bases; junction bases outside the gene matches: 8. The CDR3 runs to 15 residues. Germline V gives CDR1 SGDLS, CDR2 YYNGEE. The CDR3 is CASSALSGSKYEQYF. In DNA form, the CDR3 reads TGTGCCAGCAGCGCCCTTAGCGGGAGTAAGTACGAGCAGTACTTC.

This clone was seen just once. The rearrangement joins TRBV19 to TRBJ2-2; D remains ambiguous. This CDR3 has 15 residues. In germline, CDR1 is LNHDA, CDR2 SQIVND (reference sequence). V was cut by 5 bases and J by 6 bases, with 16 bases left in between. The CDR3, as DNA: TGTGCCAGTAGTCGTTCCGGGCCCCCGGCCGGGGAGCTGTTTTTT. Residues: CASSRSGPPAGELFF.

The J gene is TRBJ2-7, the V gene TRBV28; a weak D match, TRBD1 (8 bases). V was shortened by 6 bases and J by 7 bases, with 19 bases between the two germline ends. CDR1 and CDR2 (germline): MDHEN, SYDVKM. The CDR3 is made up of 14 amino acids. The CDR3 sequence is CASRGGTGTPEQYF. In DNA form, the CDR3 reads TGTGCCAGCAGGGGGGGGACAGGCACCCCAGAGCAGTACTTC. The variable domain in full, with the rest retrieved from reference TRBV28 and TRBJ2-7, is DVKVTQSSRYLVKRTGEKVFLECVQDMDHENMFWYRQDPGLGLRLIYFSYDVKMKEKGDIPEGYSVSREKKERFSLILESASTNQTSMYLCASRGGTGTPEQYFGPGTRLTVT.

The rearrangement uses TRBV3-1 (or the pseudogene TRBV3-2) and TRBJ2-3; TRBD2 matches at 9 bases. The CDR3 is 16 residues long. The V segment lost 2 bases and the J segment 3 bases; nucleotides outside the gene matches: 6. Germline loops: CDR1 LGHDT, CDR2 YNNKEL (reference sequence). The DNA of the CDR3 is TGTGCCAGCAGCCAAAATGGCGGACTAGCGACAGATACGCAGTATTTT. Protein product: CASSQNGGLATDTQYF.

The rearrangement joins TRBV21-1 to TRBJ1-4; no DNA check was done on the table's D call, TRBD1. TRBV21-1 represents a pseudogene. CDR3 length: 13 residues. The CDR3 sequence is CATDRGPDEKLFF. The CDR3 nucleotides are TGTGCCACCGATAGGGGGCCGGATGAAAAACTGTTTTTT.

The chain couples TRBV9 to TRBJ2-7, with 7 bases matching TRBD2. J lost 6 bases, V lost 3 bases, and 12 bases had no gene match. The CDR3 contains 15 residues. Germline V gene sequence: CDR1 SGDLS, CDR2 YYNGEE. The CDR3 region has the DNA TGTGCCAGCAGCGCGTTTGGCGGGAGTGGCTTCGAGCAGTACTTC. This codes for CASSAFGGSGFEQYF.

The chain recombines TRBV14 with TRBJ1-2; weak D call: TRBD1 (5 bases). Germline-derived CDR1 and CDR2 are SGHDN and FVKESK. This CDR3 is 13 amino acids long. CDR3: CTSHVGGNYGYTF. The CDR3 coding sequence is TGTACCTCCCACGTCGGGGGAAACTATGGCTACACCTTC. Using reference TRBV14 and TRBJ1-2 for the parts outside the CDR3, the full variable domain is EAGVTQFPSHSVIEKGQTVTLRCDPISGHDNLYWYRRVMGKEIKFLLHFVKESKQDESGMPNNRFLAERTGGTYSTLKVQPAELEDSGVYFCTSHVGGNYGYTFGSGTRLTVV.

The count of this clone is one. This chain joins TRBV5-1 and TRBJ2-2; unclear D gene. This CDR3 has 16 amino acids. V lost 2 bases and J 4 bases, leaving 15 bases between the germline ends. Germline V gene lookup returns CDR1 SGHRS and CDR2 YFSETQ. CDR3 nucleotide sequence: TGCGCCAGCAGCTTCCCCCGGAGCCCCACCACCGGGGAGCTGTTTTTT. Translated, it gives CASSFPRSPTTGELFF.

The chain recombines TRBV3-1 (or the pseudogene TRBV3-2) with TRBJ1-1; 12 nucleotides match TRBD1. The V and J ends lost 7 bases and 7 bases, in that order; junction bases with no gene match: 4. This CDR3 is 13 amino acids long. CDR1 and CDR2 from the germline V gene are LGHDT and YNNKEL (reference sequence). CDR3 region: CASKGTGGNEAFF. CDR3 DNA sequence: TGTGCCAGCAAGGGGACAGGGGGCAATGAAGCTTTCTTT.